The source of this T cell receptor (beta chain) is a study of blood T cells in healthy people across ages. V was pared by 5 bases and J by 0 bases, with 10 bases of the junction left unmatched. Germline V CDR1 and CDR2: SGHRS, YFSETQ. The CDR3 is 18 residues long. A J-beta primer mix and a sample-barcoded 5' primer were used in a second PCR of roughly 7 to 12 cycles. TCRdb processed the 5' RACE reads anew with MiXCR; each CDR3 protein has one entry. The data show 1.5 million to 2 million distinct CDR3 sequences, around 36% seen once. This clonotype has just a few counts. The specimen sequenced was blood. The chain is built from TRBV5-1 and TRBJ2-5, with 13 positions matching TRBD2. The receptor comes from a woman aged 25 to 39 in good health. The CDR3 protein is CASRTGTSGVMYQETQYF. The CDR3 region has the DNA TGCGCCAGCAGGACCGGGACTAGCGGGGTGATGTACCAAGAGACCCAGTACTTC. The full variable domain, with the rest looked up from reference TRBV5-1 and TRBJ2-5, is KAGVTQTPRYLIKTRGQQVTLSCSPISGHRSVSWYQQTPGQGLQFLFEYFSETQRNKGNFPGRFSGRQFSNSRSEMNVSTLELGDSALYLCASRTGTSGVMYQETQYFGPGTRLLVL.